This T cell receptor beta chain derives from a study of OX40 agonist ivuxolimab in advanced cancers. Study as a whole: Ivuxolimab, an antibody that agonizes OX40 (CD134), was administered to the patients.

This clone was detected a few times. What it binds is not known. Using immunoSEQ multiplex PCR, the repertoire was profiled, and TCRdb retains in-frame clones only, with some absent. The data show 70,000 to 75,000 clones, about 85% seen once. CDR1 and CDR2 (germline): MGHRA, YSYEKL. Trimming took 4 bases from V and 5 from J; bases not matched to a gene: 11. The CDR3 extends over 17 amino acids. The study, taken as a whole, reports: Not determined was the antigen specificity of the expanded peripheral T cells. In a subset of nonresponders, normalized T-cell clonal expansion was also low. The CD4+ and CD8+ T cells in the blood had expanded clonally by week 6 at 0.1 to 3.0 mg/kg.

The sample was CD4+ or CD8+ T cells sorted from blood, taken in a trial of the OX40 agonist ivuxolimab. This sequence originates from an adult with an advanced solid tumor such as melanoma, head and neck, liver or kidney cancer. The rearrangement uses TRBV4-1 and TRBJ2-5; TRBD2 agrees at 12 bases. The CDR3 here is CASSPTGLAGFRETQYF. As DNA, the CDR3 is TGCGCCAGCAGCCCAACCGGACTAGCGGGATTCAGGGAGACCCAGTACTTC.